This T cell receptor beta chain was retrieved from a study of T cell responses to AZD1222 COVID-19 vaccine. Comment on this clone: Antigen specificity is unknown.

Findings and caveats of the study: Repertoire sampling occurred only after the peak T cell response. Donor demographics were predominantly white British with a female majority; clonal diversity may be underestimated. Spike-specific TCR breadth and depth both grew after two AZD1222 doses. Spike-wide vaccine-associated CD4 TCRs dominated at 160-218 and 743-854.

This table comes from immunoSEQ multiplex PCR, and its TCRdb copy is limited to in-frame clones, with some not included. The sample lists around 140,000 clones, more than 75% occurring once. The V end was cut by 10 bases, the J end by 0 bases, with 13 bases between. The CDR3 has 13 residues. CDR1 SNHLY and CDR2 FYNNEI come from the germline V gene. The TCR comes from an adult who received the AZD1222 COVID-19 vaccine. The rearrangement links TRBV2 to TRBJ2-7; D unclear. The sample in question was peripheral blood, obtained 28 days after the second AZD1222 dose. For the CDR3, the DNA is TGTGCCATTTCCTCGAAAAGCTCCTACGAGCAGTACTTC. Amino acid sequence: CAISSKSSYEQYF.